These T cell receptor beta chains were read from a single sample in a study of T cell responses to AZD1222 COVID-19 vaccine. This table comes from immunoSEQ multiplex PCR, and its TCRdb copy is limited to in-frame clones, with some not included. The table shows 45,000 to 65,000 clones, with 87% occurring only once. Sequencing used peripheral blood, obtained 28 days after the second AZD1222 dose. The receptors come from an adult who received the AZD1222 COVID-19 vaccine. CDR3s include the opening cysteine and the closing phenylalanine or tryptophan. The order of the fields is J gene, clone size, D gene, V gene, CDR3 DNA, CDR3 protein. The D gene is left open where the match is weak. Not all rows give a size; the values are once, few, many and, for expanded clones, a class.

>TRBJ2-7|once|TRBD2|TRBV27
TGTGCCAGCAGTTTATTTTGGACTAGCGGGATTTTGGGCCCCTACGAGCAGTACTTC
CASSLFWTSGILGPYEQYF
>TRBJ1-4|NA|NA|TRBV10-3
TGTGCCGCGGCCCAGACTATCACTAATGAAAAACTGTTTTTT
CAAAQTITNEKLFF
>TRBJ2-2|NA|NA|TRBV5-4
TGTGCCAGCAGCTTGAGGGGCGGGGCGAACACCGGGGAGCTGTTTTTT
CASSLRGGANTGELFF
>TRBJ2-6|NA|TRBD2|TRBV28
TGTGCCAGCAGGTCTCGGGGGGGCTCCGGGGCCAACGTCCTGACTTTC
CASRSRGGSGANVLTF
>TRBJ2-7|NA|NA|TRBV28
TGTGCCAGCAGCTTCTCGGGAGTCCGATACGAGCAGTACTTC
CASSFSGVRYEQYF
>TRBJ2-3|NA|NA|TRBV7-3
TGTGCCAGCAGCTTAACTCCTGGGGATACGCAGTATTTT
CASSLTPGDTQYF
>TRBJ1-1|few|NA|TRBV28
TGTGCCAGCAACCTCCAAGGGGGAGGGAACACTGAAGCTTTCTTT
CASNLQGGGNTEAFF
>TRBJ2-2|NA|NA|TRBV4-1
TGCGCCAGCAGCCAAGACTGGGCGGGACCGAACACCGGGGAGCTGTTTTTT
CASSQDWAGPNTGELFF
>TRBJ2-3|once|NA|TRBV27
TGTGCCAGCAGTTTACTTTCCGGGCCCAGACGCACAGATACGCAGTATTTT
CASSLLSGPRRTDTQYF
>TRBJ2-7|NA|TRBD2|TRBV27
TGTGCCAGCAGAATTTCACTAGCGGGAGTTTCATACGAGCAGTACTTC
CASRISLAGVSYEQYF
>TRBJ1-2|NA|NA|TRBV6-5
TGTGCCAGCCGCAGGAGCGCGGAGACTTCCTATGGCTACACCTTC
CASRRSAETSYGYTF